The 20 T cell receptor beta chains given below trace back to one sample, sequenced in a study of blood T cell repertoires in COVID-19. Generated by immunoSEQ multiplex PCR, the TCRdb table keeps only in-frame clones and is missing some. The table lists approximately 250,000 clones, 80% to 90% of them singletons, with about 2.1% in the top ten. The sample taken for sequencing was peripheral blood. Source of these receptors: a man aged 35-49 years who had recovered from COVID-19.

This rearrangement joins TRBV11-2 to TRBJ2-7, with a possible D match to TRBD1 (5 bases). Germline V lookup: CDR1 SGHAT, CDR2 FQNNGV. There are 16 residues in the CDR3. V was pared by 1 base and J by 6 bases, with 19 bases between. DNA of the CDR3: TGTGCCAGCAGCTTAGCTCGCACAGGTCGGATGGTCGAGCAGTACTTC. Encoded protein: CASSLARTGRMVEQYF.

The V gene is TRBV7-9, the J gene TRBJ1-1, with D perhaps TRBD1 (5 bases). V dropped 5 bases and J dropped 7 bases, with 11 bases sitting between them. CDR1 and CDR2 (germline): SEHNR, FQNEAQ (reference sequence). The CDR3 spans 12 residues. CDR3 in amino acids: CASSPRTFEAFF. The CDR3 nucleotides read TGTGCCAGCAGCCCACGGACATTTGAAGCTTTCTTT. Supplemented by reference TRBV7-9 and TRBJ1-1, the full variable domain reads DTGVSQNPRHKITKRGQNVTFRCDPISEHNRLYWYRQTLGQGPEFLTYFQNEAQLEKSRLLSDRFSAERPKGSFSTLEIQRTEQGDSAMYLCASSPRTFEAFFGQGTRLTVV.

The CDR3 region is CASSVNDGYTEAFF. The DNA of the CDR3 is TGTGCCAGCAGCGTAAACGACGGGTACACTGAAGCTTTCTTT. J is TRBJ1-1 and V is TRBV9; D unclear. V was cut by 1 base and J by 3 bases, with 10 bases left in between. The CDR3 sequence is 14 residues long. Germline CDR1 and CDR2: SGDLS and YYNGEE.

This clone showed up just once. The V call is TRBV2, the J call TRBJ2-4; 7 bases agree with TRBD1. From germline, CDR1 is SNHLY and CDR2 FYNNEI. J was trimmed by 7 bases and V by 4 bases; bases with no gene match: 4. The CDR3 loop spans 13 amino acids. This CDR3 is CASSAGQANIQYF. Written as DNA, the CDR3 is TGTGCCAGCAGTGCCGGACAGGCTAACATTCAGTACTTC. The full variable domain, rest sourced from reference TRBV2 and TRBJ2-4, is EPEVTQTPSHQVTQMGQEVILRCVPISNHLYFYWYRQILGQKVEFLVSFYNNEISEKSEIFDDQFSVERPDGSNFTLKIRSTKLEDSAMYFCASSAGQANIQYFGAGTRLSVL.

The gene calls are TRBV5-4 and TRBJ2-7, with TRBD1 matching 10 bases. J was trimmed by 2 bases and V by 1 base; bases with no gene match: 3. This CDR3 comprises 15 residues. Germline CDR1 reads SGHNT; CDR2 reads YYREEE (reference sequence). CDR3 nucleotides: TGTGCCAGCAGCTTGAGGGACAGGGGCCCCTACGAGCAGTACTTC. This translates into CASSLRDRGPYEQYF.

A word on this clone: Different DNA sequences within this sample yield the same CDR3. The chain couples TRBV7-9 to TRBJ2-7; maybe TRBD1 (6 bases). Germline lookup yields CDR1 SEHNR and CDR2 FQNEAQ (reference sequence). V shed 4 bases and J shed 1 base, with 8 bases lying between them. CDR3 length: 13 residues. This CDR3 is CASSSRGSYEQYF. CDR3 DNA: TGTGCCAGCAGCTCCAGGGGATCCTACGAGCAGTACTTC.

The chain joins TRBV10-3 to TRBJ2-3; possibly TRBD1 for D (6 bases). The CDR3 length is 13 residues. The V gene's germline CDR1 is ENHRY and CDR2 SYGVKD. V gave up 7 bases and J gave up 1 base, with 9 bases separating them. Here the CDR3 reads CAINGGRTDTQYF. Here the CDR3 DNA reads TGTGCCATCAATGGGGGCCGCACAGATACGCAGTATTTT.

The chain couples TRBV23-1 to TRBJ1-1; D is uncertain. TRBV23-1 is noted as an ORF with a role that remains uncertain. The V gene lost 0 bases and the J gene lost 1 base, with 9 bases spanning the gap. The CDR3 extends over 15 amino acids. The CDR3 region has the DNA TGCGCCAGCAGTCAATCGGGCCAGTGGAACACTGAAGCTTTCTTT. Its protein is CASSQSGQWNTEAFF.

CDR3 region: CASSLGSDLARGGNEQFF. CDR3 coding DNA: TGTGCCAGCAGCTTAGGGTCCGACCTGGCGAGGGGAGGCAATGAGCAGTTCTTC. The V call is TRBV11-3, the J call TRBJ2-1, with TRBD2 as a possible D gene (6 bases). CDR3 length: 18 residues. V was shortened by 1 base and J by 6 bases, with 22 bases between the two germline ends. CDR1 is SGHNT, CDR2 YENEEA, per germline.

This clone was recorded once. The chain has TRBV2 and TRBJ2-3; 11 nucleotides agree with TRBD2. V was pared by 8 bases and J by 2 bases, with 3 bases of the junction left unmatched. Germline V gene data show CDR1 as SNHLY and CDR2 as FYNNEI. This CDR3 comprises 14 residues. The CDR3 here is CASGGLAATDTQYF. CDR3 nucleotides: TGTGCCAGCGGGGGACTAGCGGCCACAGATACGCAGTATTTT.

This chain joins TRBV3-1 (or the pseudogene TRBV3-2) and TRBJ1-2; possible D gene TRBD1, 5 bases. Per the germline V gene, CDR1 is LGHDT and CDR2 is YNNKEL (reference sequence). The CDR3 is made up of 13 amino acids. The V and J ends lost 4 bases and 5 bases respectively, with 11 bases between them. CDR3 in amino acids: CASSLWQGYGYTF. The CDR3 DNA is TGTGCCAGCAGCCTCTGGCAGGGTTATGGCTACACCTTC.

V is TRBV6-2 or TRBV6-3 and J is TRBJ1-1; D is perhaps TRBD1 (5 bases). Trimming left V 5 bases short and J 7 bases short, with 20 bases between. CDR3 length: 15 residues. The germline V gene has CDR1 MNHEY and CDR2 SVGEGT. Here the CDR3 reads CASSHRQPLGDEAFF. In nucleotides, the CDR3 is TGTGCCAGCAGTCACAGACAGCCTCTTGGTGATGAAGCTTTCTTT.

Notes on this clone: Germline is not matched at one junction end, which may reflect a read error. For the CDR3, the DNA is TGTGCCAGCAGCTTAAAACCCGGGACTGGAGCTTTCTTT. It encodes CASSLKPGTGAFF. The chain couples TRBV7-2 to TRBJ1-1; tentative D call: TRBD1 (5 bases). The CDR3 runs to 13 residues. The V gene's germline CDR1 is SGHTA and CDR2 FQGNSA.

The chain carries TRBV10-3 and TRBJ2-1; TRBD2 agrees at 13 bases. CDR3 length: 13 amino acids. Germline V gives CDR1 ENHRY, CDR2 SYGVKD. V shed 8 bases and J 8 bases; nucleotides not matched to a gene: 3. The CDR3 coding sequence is TGTGCCATCGGGACTAGCGGGACTGATGAGCAGTTCTTC. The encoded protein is CAIGTSGTDEQFF.

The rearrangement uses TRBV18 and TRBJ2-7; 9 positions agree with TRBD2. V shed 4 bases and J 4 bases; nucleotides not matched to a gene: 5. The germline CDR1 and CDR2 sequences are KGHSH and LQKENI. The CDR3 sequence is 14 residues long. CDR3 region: CASSQRLAEYEQYF. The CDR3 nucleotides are TGTGCCAGCTCACAACGACTAGCGGAGTACGAGCAGTACTTC.

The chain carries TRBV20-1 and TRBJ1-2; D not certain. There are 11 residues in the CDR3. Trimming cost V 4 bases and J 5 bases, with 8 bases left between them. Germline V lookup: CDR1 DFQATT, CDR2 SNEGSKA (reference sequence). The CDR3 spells CSATLRYGYTF. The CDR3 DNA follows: TGCAGTGCTACCCTGAGGTATGGCTACACCTTC.

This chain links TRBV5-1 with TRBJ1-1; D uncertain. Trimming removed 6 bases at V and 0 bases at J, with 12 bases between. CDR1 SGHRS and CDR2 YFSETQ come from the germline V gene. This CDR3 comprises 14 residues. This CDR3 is CASTLIGMNTEAFF. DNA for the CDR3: TGCGCCAGCACCCTGATCGGGATGAACACTGAAGCTTTCTTT.

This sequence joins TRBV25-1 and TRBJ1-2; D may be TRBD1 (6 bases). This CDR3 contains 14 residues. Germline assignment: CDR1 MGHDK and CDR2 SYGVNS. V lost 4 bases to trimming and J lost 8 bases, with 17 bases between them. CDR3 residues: CASSADSTSIGYTF. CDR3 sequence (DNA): TGTGCCAGCAGTGCGGACAGTACGTCGATAGGCTACACCTTC.

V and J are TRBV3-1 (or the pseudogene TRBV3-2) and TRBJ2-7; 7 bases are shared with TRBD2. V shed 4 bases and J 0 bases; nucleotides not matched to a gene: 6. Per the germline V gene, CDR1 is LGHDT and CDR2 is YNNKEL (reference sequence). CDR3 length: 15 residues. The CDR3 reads CASSPGRDYSYEQYF. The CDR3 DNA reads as TGTGCCAGCAGCCCAGGCCGGGACTACTCCTACGAGCAGTACTTC.

The DNA of the CDR3 is TGTGCCAGCATTCAACCCCACCGCGCGAACGAGCAGTACTTC. This codes for CASIQPHRANEQYF. The chain has TRBV6-5 and TRBJ2-7, with D hard to call. Trimming removed 7 bases from V and 5 bases from J, with 18 bases in between. The CDR3 is 14 amino acids. Looked up from germline, CDR1 is MNHEY and CDR2 is SVGAGI.